This TCR beta chain is drawn from a study of OX40 agonist ivuxolimab in advanced cancers. TCRdb's table, derived via immunoSEQ multiplex PCR, lists solely in-frame clones and lacks some. Here the sample spans more than 65,000 clones, over 65% being singletons. Looked up from germline, CDR1 is MNHNY and CDR2 is SVGAGI (reference sequence). Trimming shortened V by 5 bases and J by 7 bases, and 8 bases separated the two germline ends. This CDR3 comprises 12 residues. This chain uses TRBV6-6 with TRBJ2-2; D remains unclear. The clonotype comes from an adult with an advanced solid tumor such as melanoma, head and neck, liver or kidney cancer. This sample comprised CD4+ or CD8+ T cells sorted from blood, obtained in a trial of the OX40 agonist ivuxolimab. Here the CDR3 reads CASSHLVGELFF. CDR3 bases: TGTGCCAGCAGTCACCTAGTCGGGGAGCTGTTTTTT.